Listed below are T cell receptor beta chains from one sample, sequenced in a study of early T cells in non-severe SARS-CoV-2 infection. TCRdb ran MiXCR on the 5' RACE reads and lists one entry per CDR3 protein. Of around 46,000 distinct CDR3 sequences listed, around 5.6% are singletons. The sequenced material came from whole blood. These receptor sequences come from an adult who was a healthcare worker with PCR-confirmed SARS-CoV-2 infection or an uninfected control (not recorded which). Both conserved end residues are part of each CDR3. The D gene is left open where the match is weak. Size is stated for part of the rows, as once, few or many counts, or as a class when the clone is expanded.

TRBJ1-2	.	TRBV30	many	CAWSANGGDGYTF	TGTGCCTGGAGCGCCAACGGAGGGGATGGCTACACCTTC
TRBJ2-7	.	TRBV11-2	many	CASRSIADYEQYF	TGTGCCAGCAGATCTATCGCCGACTACGAGCAGTACTTC
TRBJ2-1	.	TRBV7-2	.	CASSGVTYNEQFF	TGTGCCAGCTCAGGAGTAACCTACAATGAGCAGTTCTTC
TRBJ2-7	TRBD1	TRBV5-4	few	CASGRDSSYEQYF	TGTGCCAGCGGACGGGACAGCTCCTACGAGCAGTACTTC
TRBJ2-2	.	TRBV30	.	CAWSVMGAGTGELFF	TGTGCCTGGAGTGTAATGGGGGCGGGCACCGGGGAGCTGTTTTTT
TRBJ1-1	TRBD1	TRBV3-1	few	CASTTNPTGATEAFF	TGTGCCAGCACTACAAACCCGACAGGGGCCACTGAAGCTTTCTTT
TRBJ1-1	.	TRBV29-1	medium-sized	CSAGKAEAFF	TGCAGCGCCGGTAAGGCTGAAGCTTTCTTT
TRBJ2-5	TRBD2	TRBV12-3/TRBV12-4	many	CASNSIAGTQGETQYF	TGTGCCAGCAATTCGATAGCGGGGACGCAGGGAGAGACCCAGTACTTC
TRBJ1-2	TRBD1	TRBV20-1	many	CSAPGDRLYGYTF	TGCAGTGCTCCGGGGGACAGGCTCTATGGCTACACCTTC
TRBJ1-1	.	TRBV6-5	.	CASRPRGRGTEAFF	TGTGCCAGCAGGCCCCGCGGTAGGGGAACTGAAGCTTTCTTT
TRBJ2-3	TRBD2	TRBV6-4	many	CASSLLAGGSTDTQYF	TGTGCCAGCAGCCTCCTAGCGGGAGGTAGCACAGATACGCAGTATTTT
TRBJ2-7	TRBD1	TRBV9	many	CASSTGTGMSEQYF	TGTGCCAGCAGCACCGGGACAGGGATGAGCGAGCAGTACTTC
TRBJ1-6	TRBD1	TRBV7-7	few	CATRDSRNSPLHF	TGTGCTACCCGGGACAGTCGTAATTCACCCCTCCACTTT
TRBJ1-1	TRBD1	TRBV10-3	few	CAAATGTGMNTEAFF	TGTGCCGCCGCAACAGGGACAGGGATGAACACTGAAGCTTTCTTT
TRBJ2-6	.	TRBV6-5	many	CASTYLTEGHPGANVLTF	TGTGCCAGCACCTACTTGACAGAGGGGCACCCTGGGGCCAACGTCCTGACTTTC
TRBJ2-6	.	TRBV5-1	many	CASSPNLHVLTF	TGCGCCAGCAGCCCCAACCTACATGTCCTGACTTTC
TRBJ1-6	.	TRBV20-1	many	CSAPSRNSYNSPLHF	TGCAGTGCTCCATCCAGAAACTCCTATAATTCACCCCTCCACTTT
TRBJ2-6	.	TRBV4-1	many	CASSQTSQAGANVLTF	TGCGCCAGCAGCCAAACGTCCCAGGCCGGGGCCAACGTCCTGACTTTC
TRBJ1-5	.	TRBV20-1	many	CSARAVLGQPQHF	TGCAGTGCTAGAGCCGTCTTAGGTCAGCCCCAGCATTTT
TRBJ1-1	.	TRBV20-1	.	CSARLRGERGAFF	TGCAGTGCTAGGTTACGGGGGGAACGGGGAGCTTTCTTT
TRBJ1-1	.	TRBV2	.	CASSEAWNTEAFF	TGTGCCAGCAGTGAAGCCTGGAACACTGAAGCTTTCTTT
TRBJ2-7	TRBD2	TRBV30	few	CAWSPSGSLPYEQYF	TGTGCCTGGAGCCCTAGCGGGAGTCTCCCCTACGAGCAGTACTTC
TRBJ1-5	.	TRBV6-1	many	CASLKDGNQPQHF	TGTGCCAGCCTTAAGGACGGGAATCAGCCCCAGCATTTT
TRBJ2-3	TRBD2	TRBV12-3/TRBV12-4	many	CASSPLTSGGRNTQYF	TGTGCCAGCAGCCCCCTGACTAGCGGGGGGAGAAATACGCAGTATTTT
TRBJ2-7	TRBD1	TRBV5-1	many	CASSRDRGFEQYF	TGCGCCAGCAGCCGGGACAGGGGGTTCGAGCAGTACTTC
TRBJ1-2	TRBD1	TRBV28	many	CASSLSDRGTGYTF	TGTGCCAGCAGTTTATCGGACAGGGGGACCGGCTACACCTTC
TRBJ2-1	.	TRBV6-2/TRBV6-3	many	CASSYLPNRALYNEQFF	TGTGCCAGCAGTTACCTCCCGAACAGGGCCCTCTACAATGAGCAGTTCTTC
TRBJ2-5	.	TRBV20-1	many	CSGGRNTIPGETQYF	TGCAGTGGGGGTCGTAACACCATTCCCGGGGAGACCCAGTACTTC
TRBJ2-1	.	TRBV20-1	.	CSAGSRDGGTYNEQFF	TGCAGTGCGGGCTCTCGGGACGGGGGAACCTACAATGAGCAGTTCTTC
TRBJ2-1	TRBD2	TRBV4-2	many	CASSHPSGDSYNEQFF	TGTGCCAGCAGCCATCCTAGCGGGGACTCCTACAATGAGCAGTTCTTC
TRBJ1-3	.	TRBV4-1	.	CASSQEGLALPLLNTIYF	TGCGCCAGCAGCCAAGAAGGCTTAGCACTCCCCCTTCTGAACACCATATATTTT
TRBJ2-7	.	TRBV28	many	CASSLSSIYEQYF	TGTGCCAGCAGTTTATCTAGCATCTACGAGCAGTACTTC
TRBJ2-5	TRBD1	TRBV29-1	many	CSVRDRTGQGETQYF	TGCAGCGTTAGGGACAGGACAGGTCAGGGGGAGACCCAGTACTTC
TRBJ2-2	.	TRBV11-2	many	CASSLVITELFF	TGTGCCAGCAGCTTAGTAATCACGGAGCTGTTTTTT
TRBJ2-7	.	TRBV20-1	.	CSARDAGAYEQYF	TGCAGTGCTAGAGACGCAGGGGCCTACGAGCAGTACTTC
TRBJ1-2	TRBD1	TRBV20-1	many	CSARDRGRANYGYTF	TGCAGTGCTAGAGATAGGGGGCGGGCTAACTATGGCTACACCTTC
TRBJ1-2	.	TRBV29-1	many	CSGRGSITHGYTF	TGCAGCGGCCGGGGCAGTATCACCCATGGCTACACCTTC
TRBJ1-3	.	TRBV28	many	CASSPFYMSGNTIYF	TGTGCCAGCAGTCCCTTCTATATGTCTGGAAACACCATATATTTT
TRBJ2-7	.	TRBV6-6	.	CASSHTYEQYF	TGTGCCAGCAGCCACACCTACGAGCAGTACTTC
TRBJ2-1	TRBD2	TRBV12-3/TRBV12-4	medium-sized	CASSSGGNEQFF	TGTGCCAGCAGCTCGGGGGGCAATGAGCAGTTCTTC
TRBJ2-7	TRBD1	TRBV15	many	CATKTRDSSYEQYF	TGTGCCACCAAAACCCGGGACAGCTCCTACGAGCAGTACTTC
TRBJ2-2	.	TRBV11-2	many	CASSGGATGELFF	TGTGCCAGCAGTGGAGGGGCCACCGGGGAGCTGTTTTTT
TRBJ2-1	TRBD1	TRBV10-1	many	CASQQGTYNEQFF	TGCGCCAGTCAACAGGGGACCTACAATGAGCAGTTCTTC
TRBJ2-2	.	TRBV20-1	many	CSARSGGGTGELFF	TGCAGTGCTAGGTCCGGGGGCGGGACCGGGGAGCTGTTTTTT
TRBJ2-6	.	TRBV4-3	many	CASSQELMSGANVLTF	TGCGCCAGCAGCCAAGAATTGATGTCTGGGGCCAACGTCCTGACTTTC
TRBJ1-1	TRBD1	TRBV7-6	many	CASSPSTGVRTEAFF	TGTGCCAGCAGCCCCTCTACAGGGGTTAGGACTGAAGCTTTCTTT
TRBJ2-2	.	TRBV2	many	CASRERGTGELFF	TGTGCCAGCAGGGAAAGGGGCACCGGGGAGCTGTTTTTT
TRBJ2-3	TRBD2	TRBV7-2	many	CASSSVFSLAGSTDTQYF	TGTGCCAGCAGCTCCGTGTTTTCCTTAGCGGGGAGCACAGATACGCAGTATTTT
TRBJ2-5	TRBD2	TRBV10-3	many	CAISAGTSDETQYF	TGTGCCATCAGTGCCGGGACTAGCGACGAGACCCAGTACTTC
TRBJ2-7	TRBD1	TRBV7-2	many	CASSITGDREQYF	TGTGCCAGCAGCATTACAGGGGACAGGGAGCAGTACTTC
TRBJ2-2	TRBD1	TRBV5-5	.	CASSGTGTATGELFF	TGTGCCAGCAGCGGAACCGGGACAGCCACCGGGGAGCTGTTTTTT
TRBJ1-3	.	TRBV7-9	few	CASSLEGRSGNTIYF	TGTGCCAGCAGCCTGGAGGGCAGATCTGGAAACACCATATATTTT